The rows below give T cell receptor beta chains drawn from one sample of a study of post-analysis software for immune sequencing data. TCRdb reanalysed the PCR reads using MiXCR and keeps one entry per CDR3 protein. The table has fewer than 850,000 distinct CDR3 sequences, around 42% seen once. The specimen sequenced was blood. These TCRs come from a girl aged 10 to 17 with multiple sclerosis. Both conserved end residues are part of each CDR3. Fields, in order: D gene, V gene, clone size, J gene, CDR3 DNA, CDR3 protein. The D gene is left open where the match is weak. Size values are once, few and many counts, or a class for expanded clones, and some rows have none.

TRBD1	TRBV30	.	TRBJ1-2	TGTGCCTGGAGTCCGGGACAGAATAACTATGGCTACACCTTC	CAWSPGQNNYGYTF
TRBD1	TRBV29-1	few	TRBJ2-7	TGCAGCGCGGGGACAGGGGGAGGCGAGCAGTACTTC	CSAGTGGGEQYF
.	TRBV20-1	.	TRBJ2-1	TGCAGTGCTAGAGCGGGGGCCGGGAGCAATGAGCAGTTCTTC	CSARAGAGSNEQFF
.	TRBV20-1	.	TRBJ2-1	TGCAGTGCTACCCGGGACGGATCGTACAATGAGCAGTTCTTC	CSATRDGSYNEQFF
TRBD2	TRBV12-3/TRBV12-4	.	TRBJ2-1	TGTGCCAGCAGTTGGGGCGGGAGGGGGGTAAAAGATGAGCAGTTCTTC	CASSWGGRGVKDEQFF
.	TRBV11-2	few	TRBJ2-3	TGTGCCAGCAGCTTATCATCCTGGCCCACAGATACGCAGTATTTT	CASSLSSWPTDTQYF
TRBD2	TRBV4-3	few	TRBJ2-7	TGCGCCAGCAGCCAAGAGAGCGGGGGAGCTTACGAGCAGTACTTC	CASSQESGGAYEQYF
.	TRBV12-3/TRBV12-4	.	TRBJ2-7	TGTGCCAGCAGACGCCGGCGGGGCTACGAGCAGTACTTC	CASRRRRGYEQYF
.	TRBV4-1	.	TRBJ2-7	TGCGCCAGCAGCTCAGACCCTAGCTCCTACGAGCAGTACTTC	CASSSDPSSYEQYF
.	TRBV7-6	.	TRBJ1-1	TGTGCCAGCAGCTTAGGTACGAACATGAACACTGAAGCTTTCTTT	CASSLGTNMNTEAFF
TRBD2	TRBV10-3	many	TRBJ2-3	TGTGCCATCAGTGAGCCACCCGCTGGGCTAGCGGAGTACACAGATACGCAGTATTTT	CAISEPPAGLAEYTDTQYF
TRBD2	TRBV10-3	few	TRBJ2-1	TGTGCCATCAGTGAGGCGCTTGGGGGGGTTGGCTACAATGAGCAGTTCTTC	CAISEALGGVGYNEQFF
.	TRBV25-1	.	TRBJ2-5	TGTGCCAGCACTGCTAAAGAGACCCAGTACTTC	CASTAKETQYF
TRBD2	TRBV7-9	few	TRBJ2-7	TGTGCCAGCAGCTTAATGGGTCCGGGGCGGGAGATCTACGAGCAGTACTTC	CASSLMGPGREIYEQYF
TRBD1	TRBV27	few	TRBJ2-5	TGTGCCAGCAGGGGGGGACAGGGGTCGAAGAAGACCCAGTACTTC	CASRGGQGSKKTQYF
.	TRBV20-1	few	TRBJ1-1	TGCAGCGCTAGGGCGGGCACTGGAGCTTTCTTT	CSARAGTGAFF
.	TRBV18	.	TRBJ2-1	TGTGCCAGCTCACCAGTGTCATCGTGGGGCCATGAGCAGTTCTTC	CASSPVSSWGHEQFF
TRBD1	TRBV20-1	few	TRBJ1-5	TGCAGTGCTAGAATCAGGGGGCTTCAGCCCCAGCATTTT	CSARIRGLQPQHF
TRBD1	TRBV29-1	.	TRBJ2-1	TGCAGCGTTGATTGGACAGGGATTGGCAATGAGCAGTTCTTC	CSVDWTGIGNEQFF
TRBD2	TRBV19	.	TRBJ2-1	TGTGCCAGTAGTATGCTAGCGGCCCTCGATGAGCAGTTCTTC	CASSMLAALDEQFF
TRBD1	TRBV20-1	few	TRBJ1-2	TGCAGTGCTAGAGTAGGGACAGGGGGTAACTATGGCTACACCTTC	CSARVGTGGNYGYTF
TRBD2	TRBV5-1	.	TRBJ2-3	TGCGCCAGCAGCTTGGCCCGATTAGCGTTGAGCGGGAGAGGTTTGGGAGATACGCAGTATTTT	CASSLARLALSGRGLGDTQYF
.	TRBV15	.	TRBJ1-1	TGTGCCGCGGCGCCCATTTTAGGTAGTGAAGCTTTCTTT	CAAAPILGSEAFF
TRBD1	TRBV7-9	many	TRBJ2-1	TGTGCCAGCAGCCCAGGGGGCTACAATGAGCAGTTCTTC	CASSPGGYNEQFF
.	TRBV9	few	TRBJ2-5	TGTGCCAGCAGCCCCCTCGGTGGGTGTGAGCAGTACTTC	CASSPLGGCEQYF
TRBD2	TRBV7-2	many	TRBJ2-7	TGTGCCAGCAGCCCTGGACTAGCGGGAAACGAGCAGTACTTC	CASSPGLAGNEQYF
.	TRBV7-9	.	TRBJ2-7	TGTGCCAGCAGCTTAGCGTTGGCAGGGGGGGCCTACGAGCAGTACTTC	CASSLALAGGAYEQYF
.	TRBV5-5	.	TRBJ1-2	TGTGCCAGCAGCTCCGTCGAGGGGTTCGCCTCCTATGGCTACACCTTC	CASSSVEGFASYGYTF
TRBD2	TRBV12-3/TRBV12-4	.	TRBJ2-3	TGTGCCAGCAGTAGACTAGCGTCAGATACGCAGTATTTT	CASSRLASDTQYF
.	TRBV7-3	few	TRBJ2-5	TGTGCCAGCAGCTCCTCAGGCGGCAGGCACCAGACCCAGTACTTC	CASSSSGGRHQTQYF
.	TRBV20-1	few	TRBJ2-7	TGCAGTGCTAGATGGGGGAGGTACGAGCAGTACTTC	CSARWGRYEQYF
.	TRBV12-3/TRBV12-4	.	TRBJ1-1	TGTGCCAGCAGCCAAGACAGAAGAAAGCGTATGAACACTGAAGCTTTCTTT	CASSQDRRKRMNTEAFF
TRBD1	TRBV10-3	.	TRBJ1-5	TGTGCCATCAGTGAGTCGAGCAGGGGGGCTCAGCCCCAGCATTTT	CAISESSRGAQPQHF
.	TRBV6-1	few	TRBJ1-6	TGTGCCAGCAGTGAAAGAACGCGGGTATTTATGGGCTCACCCCTCCACTTT	CASSERTRVFMGSPLHF
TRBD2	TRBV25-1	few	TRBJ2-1	TGTGCCAGCAGGGCTGTAGGGGGACTAGCGGGAGGCAATGAGCAGTTCTTC	CASRAVGGLAGGNEQFF
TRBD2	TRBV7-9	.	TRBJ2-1	TGTGCCAGCAGCCCCAGCAGCGGGAGGGTCAATGAGCAGTTCTTC	CASSPSSGRVNEQFF
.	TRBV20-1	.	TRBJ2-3	TGCAGTGCTAGAGATTGGGCGACATCGGGCACAGATACGCAGTATTTT	CSARDWATSGTDTQYF
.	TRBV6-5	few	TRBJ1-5	TGTGCCAGCAGTCCCGGACAGACCAATCAGCCCCAGCATTTT	CASSPGQTNQPQHF
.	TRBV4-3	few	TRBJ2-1	TGCGCCAGCAGCCAAGAGAAGGACTTCACCAATGAGCAGTTCTTC	CASSQEKDFTNEQFF
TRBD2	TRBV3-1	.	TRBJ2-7	TGTGCCAGCAGCCAAGGGTCCCGGACTAGCGGGAGATTCCCCTACGAGCAGTACTTC	CASSQGSRTSGRFPYEQYF
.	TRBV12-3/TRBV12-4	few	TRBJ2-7	TGTGCCAGCAGTTTCGTCCCCTACGAGCAGTACTTC	CASSFVPYEQYF
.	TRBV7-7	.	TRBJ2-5	TGTGCTAGCAGCAACCTTGACAGCCCAGAGACCCAGTACTTC	CASSNLDSPETQYF
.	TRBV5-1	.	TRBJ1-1	TGCGCCAGCAGGCATCAGACGGGGAACACTGAAGCTTTCTTT	CASRHQTGNTEAFF
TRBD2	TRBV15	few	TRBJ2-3	TGTGCCACCAGCAGACCAACTAGCGGGGGCACAGATACGCAGTATTTT	CATSRPTSGGTDTQYF
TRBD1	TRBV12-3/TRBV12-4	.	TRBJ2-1	TGTGCCAGCAGTTTCGGGGACAGGGCAAATGAGCAGTTCTTC	CASSFGDRANEQFF
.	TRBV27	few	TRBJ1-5	TGTGCCAGCAGTTTAGGATCCTATAGCAATCAGCCCCAGCATTTT	CASSLGSYSNQPQHF
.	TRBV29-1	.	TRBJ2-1	TGCAGCGGTTGGGATCCTAGGGACAATGAGCAGTTCTTC	CSGWDPRDNEQFF
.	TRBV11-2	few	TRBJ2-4	TGTGCCAGCAGCTTACGAGGAGATAGCCGTGTTGCAAACATGAAAAACATTCAGTACTTC	CASSLRGDSRVANMKNIQYF
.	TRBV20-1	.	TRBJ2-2	TGCAGTGCTAGGAGGGCTTCGGGGAACACCGGGGAGCTGTTTTTT	CSARRASGNTGELFF
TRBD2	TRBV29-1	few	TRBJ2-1	TGCAGCGTTGCACTAGCGGGAGAGGGTGAGCAGTTCTTC	CSVALAGEGEQFF
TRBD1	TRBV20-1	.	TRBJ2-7	TGCAGTGTCAGGGGGGACAGGGGCCCTGAGGACGAACTGGAGCAGTACTTC	CSVRGDRGPEDELEQYF
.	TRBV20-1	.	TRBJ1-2	TGCAGTGCCGGGCGGCAGGGTCCAGAAGCTAACTATGGCTACACCTTC	CSAGRQGPEANYGYTF
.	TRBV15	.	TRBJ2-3	TGTGCCACCAGCAGAGATTGGGGTCCCAACACAGATACGCAGTATTTT	CATSRDWGPNTDTQYF
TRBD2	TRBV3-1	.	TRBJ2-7	TGTGCCAGCAGCCAAGAGATGGTGACTAGCGGAGGGATACCCTACGAGCAGTACTTC	CASSQEMVTSGGIPYEQYF
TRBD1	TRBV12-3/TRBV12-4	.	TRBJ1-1	TGTGCCAGCAGCTACGACAGGGGAAACACTGAAGCTTTCTTT	CASSYDRGNTEAFF
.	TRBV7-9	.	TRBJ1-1	TGTGCCAGCAGCCCGACCGATTCTCACAGGGTCGATGAAGCTTTCTTT	CASSPTDSHRVDEAFF